A selection of T cell receptor beta chains follows, all from one sample in a study of identical twins. From the 5' RACE reads, TCRdb called clonotypes with MiXCR, one entry per CDR3 protein. The table shows hundreds of thousands of distinct CDR3 sequences, with approximately 8.5% occurring only once. Separately, the same data were catalogued under a study of yellow fever vaccine responses in identical twins.

Input material: memory (CD45RO+) T cells sorted from blood. These receptors came from a woman younger than 35 in good health. Both conserved end residues are part of each CDR3. The D gene is left open where the match is weak. Size is omitted from some rows. Given values are once, few, many or a class for expanded clones.

>TRBV3-1|TRBJ2-4|few|NA
TGTGCCAGCAGCTACCTCGGGGATCTAGCCAAAAACATTCAGTACTTC
CASSYLGDLAKNIQYF
>TRBV12-3/TRBV12-4|TRBJ1-2|many|NA
TGTGCCAGCAGCTCCTCCGGGACAAAGAACTATGGCTACACCTTC
CASSSSGTKNYGYTF
>TRBV14|TRBJ1-2|NA|NA
TGTGCCAGCAGCCAAGATTATGGAGGGTATGGCTACACCTTC
CASSQDYGGYGYTF
>TRBV24-1|TRBJ2-2|few|NA
TGTGCCACCAGTGAGATAGGGATGGACACCGGGGAGCTGTTTTTT
CATSEIGMDTGELFF
>TRBV27|TRBJ2-1|many|NA
TGTGCCAGCAGTTTAATGGGGGCTTACAATGAGCAGTTCTTC
CASSLMGAYNEQFF
>TRBV7-3|TRBJ2-1|NA|TRBD1
TGTGCCAGCAGCTTAATGGGGACAGGGGGCGACGAGCAGTTCTTC
CASSLMGTGGDEQFF
>TRBV14|TRBJ1-2|NA|NA
TGTGCCAGCAGCCAAGAGGGTCCATGGGGCTACACCTTC
CASSQEGPWGYTF
>TRBV25-1|TRBJ1-2|many|NA
TGTGCCAGCAGTGATGGTTTTGGGGCGCGGGGTGGCTACACCTTC
CASSDGFGARGGYTF
>TRBV9|TRBJ2-1|many|TRBD1
TGTGCCAGCAGCGTAGATACGGACAGGGCTCGTAATGAGCAGTTCTTC
CASSVDTDRARNEQFF
>TRBV12-3/TRBV12-4|TRBJ1-2|few|TRBD1
TGTGCCAGCAGGCACTCCGGACAGGGGGCTGACTATGGCTACACCTTC
CASRHSGQGADYGYTF
>TRBV20-1|TRBJ2-1|many|NA
TGCAGTGCTGCCGGGACACAAGACTACAATGAGCAGTTCTTC
CSAAGTQDYNEQFF
>TRBV2|TRBJ2-2|NA|NA
TGTGCCAGCAGAGAACAGGGTCCCGGTGCCGGGGAGCTGTTTTTT
CASREQGPGAGELFF
>TRBV7-9|TRBJ2-1|few|NA
TGTGCCAGCAGCCCTAGCGAGGTCTTTAATAATGAGCAGTTCTTC
CASSPSEVFNNEQFF
>TRBV4-1|TRBJ1-3|many|NA
TGCGCCAGCAGCTCCCGGGACTTGGGGACCATATATTTT
CASSSRDLGTIYF
>TRBV2|TRBJ2-1|NA|NA
TGTGCCAGCAAGCCCGTTGGGTGGCGGGACGCCAATGAGCAGTTCTTC
CASKPVGWRDANEQFF
>TRBV5-1|TRBJ1-1|NA|NA
TGCGCCAGCAGCTTGATGGGGATGAACACTGAAGCTTTCTTT
CASSLMGMNTEAFF